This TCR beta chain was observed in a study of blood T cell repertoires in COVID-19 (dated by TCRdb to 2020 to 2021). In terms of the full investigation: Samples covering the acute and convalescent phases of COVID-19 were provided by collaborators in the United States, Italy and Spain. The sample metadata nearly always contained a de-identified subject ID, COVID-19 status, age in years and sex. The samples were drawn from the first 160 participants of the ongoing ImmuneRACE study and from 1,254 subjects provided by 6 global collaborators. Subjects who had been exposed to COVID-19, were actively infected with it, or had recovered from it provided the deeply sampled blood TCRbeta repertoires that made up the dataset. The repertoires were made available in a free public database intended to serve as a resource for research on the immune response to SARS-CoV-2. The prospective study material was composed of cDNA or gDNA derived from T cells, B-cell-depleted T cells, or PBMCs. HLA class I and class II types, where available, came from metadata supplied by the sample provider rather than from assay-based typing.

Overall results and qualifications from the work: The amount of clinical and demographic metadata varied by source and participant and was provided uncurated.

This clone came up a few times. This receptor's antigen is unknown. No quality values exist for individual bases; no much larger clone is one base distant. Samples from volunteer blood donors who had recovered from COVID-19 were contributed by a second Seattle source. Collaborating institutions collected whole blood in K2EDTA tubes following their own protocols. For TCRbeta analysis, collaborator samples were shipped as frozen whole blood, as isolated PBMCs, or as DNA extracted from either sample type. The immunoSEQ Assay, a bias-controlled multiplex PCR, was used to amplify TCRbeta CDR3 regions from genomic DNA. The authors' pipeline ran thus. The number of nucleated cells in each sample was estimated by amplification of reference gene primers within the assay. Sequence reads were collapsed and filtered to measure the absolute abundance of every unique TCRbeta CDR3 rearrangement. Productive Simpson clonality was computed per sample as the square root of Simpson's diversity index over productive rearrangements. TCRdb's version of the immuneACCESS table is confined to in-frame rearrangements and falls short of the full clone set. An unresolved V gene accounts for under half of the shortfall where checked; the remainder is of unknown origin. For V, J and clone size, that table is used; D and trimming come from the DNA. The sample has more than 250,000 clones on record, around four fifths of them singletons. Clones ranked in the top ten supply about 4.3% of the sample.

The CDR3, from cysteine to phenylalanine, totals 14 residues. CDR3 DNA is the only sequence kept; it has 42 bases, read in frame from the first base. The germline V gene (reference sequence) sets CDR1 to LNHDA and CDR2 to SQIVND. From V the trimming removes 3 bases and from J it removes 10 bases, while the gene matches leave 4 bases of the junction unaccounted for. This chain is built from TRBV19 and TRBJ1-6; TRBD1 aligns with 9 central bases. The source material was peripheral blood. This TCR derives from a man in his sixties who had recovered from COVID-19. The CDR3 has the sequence CASSMDRGGSPLHF. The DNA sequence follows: TGTGCCAGTAGTATGGACAGGGGAGGCTCACCCCTCCACTTT.